This T cell receptor (beta chain) derives from a study of blood T cell repertoires in COVID-19. Study-wide context: Sources were T cells, B-cell-depleted T cells, or PBMCs; the material itself was cDNA or gDNA.

This CDR3 has 18 amino acids. The junction had 16 bases not matched to a gene; V was cut back by 0 bases and J by 7 bases. Germline CDR1 reads GTSNPN; CDR2 reads SVGIG (reference sequence). The authors' processing: Nucleated cell number was recorded as an estimate derived from reference gene primer amplification. Libraries were prepared by immunoSEQ multiplex PCR; TCRdb keeps only in-frame clonotypes and omits some of them. V, J and clone size were drawn from that table, and D and trimming were deduced from the DNA. The sample yields about 200,000 clones, approximately 85% seen once. The age range of participants was 18 to 89 years, with residence in about two dozen US areas. The study assigned cohorts using participant-reported clinical history.

This TCR came from a man aged 40-49 years with acute COVID-19. The material sequenced was PBMCs or T cells enriched from blood (not recorded which). The gene calls are TRBV30 and TRBJ1-5, with TRBD1 identical over 9 bases. CDR3 sequence reads: CAWSVPTPGTGIDQPQHF. The CDR3 region has the DNA TGTGCCTGGAGTGTACCTACGCCCGGGACAGGGATTGACCAGCCCCAGCATTTT.